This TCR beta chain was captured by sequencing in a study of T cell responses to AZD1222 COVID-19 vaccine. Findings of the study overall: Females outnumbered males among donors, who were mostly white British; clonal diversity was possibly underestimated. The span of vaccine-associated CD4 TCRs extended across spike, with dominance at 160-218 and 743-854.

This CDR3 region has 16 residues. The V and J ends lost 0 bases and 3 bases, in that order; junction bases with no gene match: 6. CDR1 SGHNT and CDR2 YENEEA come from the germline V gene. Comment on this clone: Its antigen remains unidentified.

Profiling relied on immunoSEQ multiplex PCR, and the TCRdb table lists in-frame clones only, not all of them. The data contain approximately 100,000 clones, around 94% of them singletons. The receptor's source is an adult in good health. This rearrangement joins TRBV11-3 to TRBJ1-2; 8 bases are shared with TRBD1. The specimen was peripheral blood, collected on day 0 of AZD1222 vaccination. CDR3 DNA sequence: TGTGCCAGCAGCTTAGAGCTAAGGGACAGGTACTATGGCTACACCTTC. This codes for CASSLELRDRYYGYTF.